What follows are 10 T cell receptor beta chains derived from one specimen sequenced in a study of early T cells in non-severe SARS-CoV-2 infection. TCRdb re-called the 5' RACE reads with MiXCR, one entry per CDR3 protein. The sample has about 25,000 distinct CDR3 sequences, approximately 4% seen once. The sequencing input was whole blood. Every receptor here comes from an adult who was a healthcare worker with PCR-confirmed SARS-CoV-2 infection or an uninfected control (not recorded which).

There are many counts of this clonotype. The gene calls are TRBV28 and TRBJ2-3; 12 bases agree with TRBD2. With 10 bases clipped from V and 3 bases from J, the junction kept 14 bases outside the gene matches. CDR3 length: 17 residues. Germline CDR1 is MDHEN and CDR2 is SYDVKM. CDR3 sequence: CATALRLAGVGTDTQYF. In DNA, the CDR3 is TGTGCCACCGCTCTTAGACTAGCGGGAGTAGGTACAGATACGCAGTATTTT. Drawing the rest from reference TRBV28 and TRBJ2-3, the complete variable domain is DVKVTQSSRYLVKRTGEKVFLECVQDMDHENMFWYRQDPGLGLRLIYFSYDVKMKEKGDIPEGYSVSREKKERFSLILESASTNQTSMYLCATALRLAGVGTDTQYFGPGTRLTVL.

This clonotype appeared many times. The chain combines TRBV6-6 with TRBJ2-5, with D possibly TRBD2 on 6 matching bases. This CDR3 is 15 amino acids long. V was cut by 3 bases and J by 0 bases, with 11 bases left in between. Per the germline V gene, CDR1 is MNHNY and CDR2 is SVGAGI (reference sequence). The chain's CDR3 is CASSYMGRYQETQYF. For the CDR3, the DNA is TGTGCCAGCAGTTATATGGGGAGGTACCAAGAGACCCAGTACTTC.

This clonotype showed up many times. The V gene is TRBV7-9, the J gene TRBJ2-1; 13 nucleotides line up with TRBD2. This CDR3 has 17 amino acids. Germline values: CDR1 SEHNR, CDR2 FQNEAQ (reference sequence). Losses at the gene ends were 5 bases for V and 5 bases for J; bases not matched to a gene: 9. CDR3 DNA: TGTGCCAGCAGCCCAAGGGGACTAGCGGGGCCCAACAATGAGCAGTTCTTC. This encodes CASSPRGLAGPNNEQFF.

The sample holds many counts of this clonotype. V usage is TRBV5-5 and J usage is TRBJ1-1; a weak D match, TRBD1 (5 bases). V lost 0 bases and J 5 bases, leaving 11 bases between the germline ends. Germline assignment: CDR1 SGHKS and CDR2 YYEKEE (reference sequence). This CDR3 contains 14 residues. CDR3 in DNA: TGTGCCAGCAGCTTGGAGGCAGGGCTTACTGAAGCTTTCTTT. This sequence encodes CASSLEAGLTEAFF. Based on the CDR3 plus reference TRBV5-5 and TRBJ1-1, the full variable domain is DAGVTQSPTHLIKTRGQQVTLRCSPISGHKSVSWYQQVLGQGPQFIFQYYEKEERGRGNFPDRFSARQFPNYSSELNVNALLLGDSALYLCASSLEAGLTEAFFGQGTRLTVV.

This clonotype has ten or more counts. This sequence joins TRBV19 and TRBJ2-7, with 10 positions matching TRBD1. The V and J ends lost 2 bases and 3 bases, in that order; junction bases with no gene match: 1. The CDR3 is made up of 14 amino acids. In germline, CDR1 is LNHDA, CDR2 SQIVND (reference sequence). The CDR3 loop reads CASSIRDRGYEQYF. CDR3 sequence (DNA): TGTGCCAGTAGTATACGGGACAGGGGCTACGAGCAGTACTTC.

This clonotype occurred many times. The chain couples TRBV7-3 to TRBJ2-1, with D hard to call. In germline, CDR1 is SGHTA, CDR2 FQGTGA. This CDR3 contains 12 residues. V lost 2 bases, J lost 9 bases, and 8 bases lay in between. The CDR3 coding sequence is TGTGCCAGCAGCTTATCTTGGGGTGAGCAGTTCTTC. Its protein is CASSLSWGEQFF.

Ten or more counts support this clonotype. The V and J genes are TRBV2 and TRBJ1-5; D is unclear. V gave up 5 bases and J gave up 3 bases, with 5 bases separating them. Germline V gene data show CDR1 as SNHLY and CDR2 as FYNNEI. This CDR3 is built from 12 residues. This chain's CDR3 is CASSQDNQPQHF. The CDR3 bases are TGTGCCAGCAGTCAGGACAATCAGCCCCAGCATTTT. The variable domain in full, with the rest retrieved from reference TRBV2 and TRBJ1-5, is EPEVTQTPSHQVTQMGQEVILRCVPISNHLYFYWYRQILGQKVEFLVSFYNNEISEKSEIFDDQFSVERPDGSNFTLKIRSTKLEDSAMYFCASSQDNQPQHFGDGTRLSIL.

This clonotype showed up many times. V gene TRBV11-2 combines with J gene TRBJ2-2; TRBD1 or TRBD2 may be the D gene (5 bases each). The V gene's germline CDR1 is SGHAT and CDR2 FQNNGV. This CDR3 region has 16 residues. The V end was cut by 2 bases, the J end by 7 bases, with 17 bases between. Here the CDR3 reads CASSLSAGLGDGELFF. The DNA for the CDR3 is TGTGCCAGCAGCTTATCTGCCGGGTTGGGGGACGGGGAGCTGTTTTTT.

This clonotype was counted many times. For the CDR3, the DNA is TGTGCCAGCAGTTACTCGATGAAAGGCACTGAAGCTTTCTTT. It translates to CASSYSMKGTEAFF. The chain couples TRBV6-6 to TRBJ1-1, with D hard to call. This CDR3 is built from 14 residues. Trimming stripped 0 bases from V and 4 bases from J, with 9 bases between. Looked up from germline, CDR1 is MNHNY and CDR2 is SVGAGI (reference sequence).

This clonotype was observed at least ten times. This sequence joins TRBV20-1 and TRBJ2-1; 12 bases map to TRBD2. Germline V gene data show CDR1 as DFQATT and CDR2 as SNEGSKA (reference sequence). V gave up 1 base and J gave up 0 bases; unmatched junction bases: 4. The CDR3 loop spans 17 amino acids. The DNA for the CDR3 is TGCAGTGCTAGAGCTAGCGGGAGGGGGAGCTCCTACAATGAGCAGTTCTTC. Translating it yields CSARASGRGSSYNEQFF.